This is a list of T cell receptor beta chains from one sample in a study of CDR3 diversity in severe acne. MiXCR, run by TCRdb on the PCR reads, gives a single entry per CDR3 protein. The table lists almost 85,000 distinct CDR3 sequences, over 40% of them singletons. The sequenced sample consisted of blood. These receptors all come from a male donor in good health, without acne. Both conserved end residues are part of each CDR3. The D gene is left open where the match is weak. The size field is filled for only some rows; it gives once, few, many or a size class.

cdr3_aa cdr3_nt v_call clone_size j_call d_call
CAGAGETQYF TGTGCCGGGGCGGGGGAGACCCAGTACTTC TRBV7-6 - TRBJ2-5 -
CASSTRTANYGYTF TGTGCCAGCAGCACTAGAACAGCTAACTATGGCTACACCTTC TRBV5-6 many TRBJ1-2 -
CATSSTAGGPPYEQYF TGTGCCACCAGCTCGACAGCAGGGGGGCCCCCCTACGAGCAGTACTTC TRBV24-1 - TRBJ2-7 -
CASSPTSGSYEQYF TGTGCCAGCAGCCCGACTAGCGGGAGCTACGAGCAGTACTTC TRBV7-4 - TRBJ2-7 TRBD2
CASSLSPGVYEQYF TGTGCCAGCAGTTTATCTCCGGGAGTCTACGAGCAGTACTTC TRBV12-3/TRBV12-4 - TRBJ2-7 -
CSGGTTVQETQYF TGCAGTGGTGGGACTACCGTCCAAGAGACCCAGTACTTC TRBV20-1 medium-sized TRBJ2-5 TRBD2
CASSRGSEQFF TGTGCCAGCAGCCGGGGTAGTGAGCAGTTCTTC TRBV13 many TRBJ2-1 -
CSAKDLAVSYEQYF TGCAGTGCTAAGGATCTAGCGGTCAGCTACGAGCAGTACTTC TRBV20-1 - TRBJ2-7 TRBD2
CASSLGDLANQPQHF TGTGCCAGCAGCTTAGGGGACCTAGCAAATCAGCCCCAGCATTTT TRBV11-2 - TRBJ1-5 -
CASSIAPGETYEQYF TGTGCCAGCAGCATAGCCCCAGGGGAAACCTACGAGCAGTACTTC TRBV7-3 once TRBJ2-7 -
CASRGTDLNNYGYTF TGTGCCAGCAGAGGGACGGACTTAAATAACTATGGCTACACCTTC TRBV25-1 many TRBJ1-2 -
CAGSGDEGEAFF TGTGCCGGCAGCGGGGACGAGGGAGAGGCTTTCTTT TRBV9 - TRBJ1-1 -
CAISESQGAWETQYF TGTGCCATCAGTGAGTCACAGGGGGCCTGGGAGACCCAGTACTTC TRBV10-3 many TRBJ2-5 TRBD1
CSAPAGTGPVGYTF TGCAGTGCGCCTGCCGGGACAGGGCCCGTGGGCTACACCTTC TRBV20-1 - TRBJ1-2 TRBD1
CASGIRGTNEKPFF TGTGCCAGCGGGATCAGGGGAACTAATGAAAAACCGTTTTTT TRBV12-3/TRBV12-4 - TRBJ1-4 -
CASSQGYAETQYF TGTGCCAGCAGCCAAGGGTATGCGGAGACCCAGTACTTC TRBV11-1 - TRBJ2-5 -
CASSPPSGGYNEKLFF TGCGCCAGCAGCCCCCCTAGCGGGGGTTACAATGAAAAACTGTTTTTT TRBV5-1 - TRBJ1-4 -
CSASSGRGADTGELFF TGCAGTGCTAGTTCGGGGCGGGGGGCGGACACCGGGGAGCTGTTTTTT TRBV20-1 few TRBJ2-2 TRBD2
CASRRQGGGNQPQHF TGTGCCAGCAGGCGACAGGGTGGTGGCAATCAGCCCCAGCATTTT TRBV28 many TRBJ1-5 TRBD1
CSATDRINQPQHF TGCAGTGCTACGGACAGGATAAATCAGCCCCAGCATTTT TRBV20-1 - TRBJ1-5 TRBD1
CASSPKDRLETQYF TGCGCCAGCAGCCCCAAGGACAGGCTAGAGACCCAGTACTTC TRBV7-2 few TRBJ2-5 TRBD1
CASTLGASGNTQYF TGTGCCAGCACCCTGGGGGCTAGCGGGAATACGCAGTATTTT TRBV6-5 many TRBJ2-3 TRBD2
CASQQGVNTEAFF TGTGCCAGCCAGCAAGGGGTGAACACTGAAGCTTTCTTT TRBV12-3/TRBV12-4 few TRBJ1-1 -
CASSSPTSGVYNEQFF TGTGCCAGCAGCTCCCCGACTAGCGGGGTCTACAATGAGCAGTTCTTC TRBV13 - TRBJ2-1 TRBD2
CASSEQGNQPQHF TGTGCCAGCAGCGAACAGGGGAATCAGCCCCAGCATTTT TRBV6-4 many TRBJ1-5 TRBD1
CASKRGDTEAFF TGTGCCAGCAAACGGGGGGACACTGAAGCTTTCTTT TRBV27 many TRBJ1-1 -
CATRWVGLADSYEQYF TGTGCCACCAGGTGGGTGGGACTAGCGGACTCCTACGAGCAGTACTTC TRBV24-1 - TRBJ2-7 TRBD2
CSVDPGQQETQYF TGCAGCGTTGACCCCGGACAGCAAGAGACCCAGTACTTC TRBV29-1 - TRBJ2-5 -
CARMVSYGYTF TGTGCCAGGATGGTCTCCTATGGCTACACCTTC TRBV7-3 once TRBJ1-2 -
CAISRDSYNSPLHF TGTGCCATCAGCCGGGACTCCTATAATTCACCCCTCCACTTT TRBV10-3 few TRBJ1-6 -
CASSIGFGQPQHF TGTGCCAGTAGTATCGGGTTTGGGCAGCCCCAGCATTTT TRBV19 once TRBJ1-5 -
CSVGGQGRGYEQYF TGCAGCGTTGGGGGACAGGGGAGGGGGTACGAGCAGTACTTC TRBV29-1 - TRBJ2-7 TRBD1
CASSLSGEHNQPQHF TGTGCCAGCAGTTTATCTGGGGAACACAATCAGCCCCAGCATTTT TRBV12-3/TRBV12-4 few TRBJ1-5 -
CASSLDKSGRRADTQYF TGTGCCAGCAGCTTAGATAAGAGCGGGAGGCGAGCAGATACGCAGTATTTT TRBV7-9 - TRBJ2-3 TRBD2
CASSVEDHTEAFF TGTGCCAGCAGCGTAGAGGACCACACTGAAGCTTTCTTT TRBV9 - TRBJ1-1 -
CASQEKLAGDEQYF TGTGCCAGCCAAGAAAAGCTAGCGGGAGACGAGCAGTACTTC TRBV6-1 - TRBJ2-7 TRBD2
CASSLPRDRDLSTF TGTGCCAGCAGCCTTCCGAGGGACAGGGACCTAAGTACCTTC TRBV6-2/TRBV6-3 - TRBJ1-2 TRBD1
CASSWDGSKANYGYTF TGTGCCAGCAGCTGGGACGGATCGAAAGCTAACTATGGCTACACCTTC TRBV7-9 few TRBJ1-2 -
CASSLRRTGVRETQYF TGTGCCAGCAGTTTAAGGCGGACAGGGGTGCGAGAGACCCAGTACTTC TRBV12-3/TRBV12-4 many TRBJ2-5 TRBD1
CSAGWGTGELFF TGCAGCGCTGGGTGGGGCACCGGGGAGCTGTTTTTT TRBV29-1 - TRBJ2-2 -
CATSDPPGTGGASQETQYF TGTGCCACCAGTGATCCACCCGGGACAGGGGGCGCTTCCCAAGAGACCCAGTACTTC TRBV24-1 many TRBJ2-5 TRBD1
CSARKQETQYF TGCAGTGCTAGAAAGCAGGAGACCCAGTACTTC TRBV20-1 - TRBJ2-5 -